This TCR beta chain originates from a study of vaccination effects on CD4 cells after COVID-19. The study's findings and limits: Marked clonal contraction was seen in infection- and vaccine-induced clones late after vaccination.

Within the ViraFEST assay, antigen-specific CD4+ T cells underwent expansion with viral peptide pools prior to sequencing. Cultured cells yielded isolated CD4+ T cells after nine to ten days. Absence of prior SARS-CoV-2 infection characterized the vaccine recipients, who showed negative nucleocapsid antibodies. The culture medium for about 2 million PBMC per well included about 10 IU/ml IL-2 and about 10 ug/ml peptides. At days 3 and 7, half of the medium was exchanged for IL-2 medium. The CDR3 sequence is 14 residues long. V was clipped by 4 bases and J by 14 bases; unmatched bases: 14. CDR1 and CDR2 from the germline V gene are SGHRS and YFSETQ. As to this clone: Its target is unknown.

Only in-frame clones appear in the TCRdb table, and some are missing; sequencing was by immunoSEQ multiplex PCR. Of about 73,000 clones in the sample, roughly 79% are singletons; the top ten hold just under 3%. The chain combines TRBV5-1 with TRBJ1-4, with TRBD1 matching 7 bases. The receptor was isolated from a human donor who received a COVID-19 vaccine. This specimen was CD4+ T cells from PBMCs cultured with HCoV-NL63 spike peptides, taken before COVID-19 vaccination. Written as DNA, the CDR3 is TGCGCCAGCAGCCTGACAGGGTTTTGGGAAGGGCTGTTTTTT. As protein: CASSLTGFWEGLFF.